This note documents a single T cell receptor (beta chain) sequence. This sample is drawn from a study of T cells in Graves' hyperthyroidism and ophthalmopathy. This CDR3 comprises 15 residues. Trimming stripped 2 bases from V and 0 bases from J, with 11 bases between. Germline V gene sequence: CDR1 SGHRS, CDR2 YFSETQ. Using RNA transcripts as the source, TCR beta CDR3 regions were amplified. The HTBI set primed first-round TCR CDR3 RT-PCR. TCRdb ran MiXCR on the multiplex PCR reads and lists one entry per CDR3 protein. The table lists fewer than 450,000 distinct CDR3 sequences, approximately 18% of them singletons.

Specimen: blood. The chain recombines TRBV5-1 with TRBJ1-2, with D maybe TRBD1 (6 bases). The TCR was taken from a woman in her thirties with Graves' hyperthyroidism that later progressed to Graves' ophthalmopathy. The CDR3 DNA sequence: TGCGCCAGCAGCTTTGGACAGCCGACTAACTATGGCTACACCTTC. It specifies CASSFGQPTNYGYTF.